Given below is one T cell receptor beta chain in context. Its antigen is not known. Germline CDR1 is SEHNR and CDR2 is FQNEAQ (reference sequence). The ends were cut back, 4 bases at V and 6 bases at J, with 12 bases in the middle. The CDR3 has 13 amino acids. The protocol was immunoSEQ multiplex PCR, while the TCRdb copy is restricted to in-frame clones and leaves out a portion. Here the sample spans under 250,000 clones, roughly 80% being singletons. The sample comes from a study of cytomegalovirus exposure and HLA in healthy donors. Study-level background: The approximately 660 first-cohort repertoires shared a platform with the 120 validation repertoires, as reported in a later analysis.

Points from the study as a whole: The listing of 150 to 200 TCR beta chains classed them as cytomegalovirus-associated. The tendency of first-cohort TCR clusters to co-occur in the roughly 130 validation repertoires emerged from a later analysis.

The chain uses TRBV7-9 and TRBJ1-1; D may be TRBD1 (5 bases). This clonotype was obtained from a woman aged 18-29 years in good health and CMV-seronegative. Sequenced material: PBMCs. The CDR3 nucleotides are TGTGCCAGCAGCTCTCAGGGTAACGCTGAAGCTTTCTTT. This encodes CASSSQGNAEAFF.